This T cell receptor (beta chain) was observed in a study of T-cell memory formation after mild COVID-19. Regarding the study as a whole: While clones contracting from day 15 to 85 were balanced between CD4 and CD8, later expanders leaned CD4+.

A single record per CDR3 protein comes from TCRdb applying MiXCR to the 5' RACE reads. The sample yields fewer than 700,000 distinct CDR3 sequences, roughly 18% seen once. As to this clonotype: No antigen is known for it.

This CDR3 spans 13 amino acids. Germline V CDR1 and CDR2: MNHNY, SVGAGI (reference sequence). The V gene end was trimmed by 4 bases and the J gene end by 7 bases; junction bases not matched to a gene: 5. This TCR was sampled from an adult woman who had mild COVID-19 (a few samples of this study predate the infection). Cell type and time point are not known. Specimen: PBMCs or a T cell subset sorted from them (not recorded which). V and J are TRBV6-6 and TRBJ2-3; 7 nucleotides match TRBD2. This chain's CDR3 is CASSSGGGYTQYF. The CDR3 bases are TGTGCCAGCAGTTCCGGCGGGGGATATACGCAGTATTTT.